This T cell receptor (beta chain) was identified during a study of T cell responses to AZD1222 COVID-19 vaccine. Study-level findings and limits: Spike-specific TCR repertoires showed rising breadth and depth after two AZD1222 doses. Donors skewed white British and female; clonal diversity was possibly underestimated. It was only after the peak T cell response that any repertoires were sampled.

This clone was observed once. The antigen is undetermined. This CDR3 has 11 amino acids. Per the germline V gene, CDR1 is SGHTS and CDR2 is YDEGEE. V was shortened by 1 base and J by 6 bases, with 1 base between the two germline ends. Only in-frame clones appear in the TCRdb table, and some are missing; sequencing was by immunoSEQ multiplex PCR. The sample holds 150,000 or so clones, less than 95% seen once. The sequenced sample was peripheral blood, obtained on day 0 of AZD1222 vaccination. The sequence came from an adult in good health. J is TRBJ2-2 and V is TRBV5-8; the D is unclear. DNA of the CDR3: TGTGCCAGCAGCTTGTCCGGGGAGCTGTTTTTT. Protein sequence: CASSLSGELFF.